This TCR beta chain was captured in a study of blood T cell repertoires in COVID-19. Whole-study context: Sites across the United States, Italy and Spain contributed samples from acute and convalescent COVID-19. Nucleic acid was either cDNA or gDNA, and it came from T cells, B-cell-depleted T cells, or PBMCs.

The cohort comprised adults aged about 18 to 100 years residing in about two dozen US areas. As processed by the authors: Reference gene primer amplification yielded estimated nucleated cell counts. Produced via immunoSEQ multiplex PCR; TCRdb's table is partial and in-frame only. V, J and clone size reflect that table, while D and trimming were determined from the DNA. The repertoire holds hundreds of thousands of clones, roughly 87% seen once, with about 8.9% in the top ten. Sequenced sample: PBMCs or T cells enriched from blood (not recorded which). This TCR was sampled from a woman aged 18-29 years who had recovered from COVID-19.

The CDR3 here is CASSDRTVSNQPQHF. The DNA for the CDR3 is TGTGCCAGCAGTGATAGGACAGTTAGCAATCAGCCCCAGCATTTT. This chain uses TRBV6-4 with TRBJ1-5, with D tentatively TRBD1 (6 bases). CDR3 length: 15 amino acids. Per the germline V gene, CDR1 is MRHNA and CDR2 is SNTAGT. Trimming took off 3 bases at V and 0 bases at J, with 9 bases between the two ends.